The clone carrying this T cell receptor beta chain has just one count. Germline lookup yields CDR1 LGHDT and CDR2 YNNKEL (reference sequence). This CDR3 contains 15 residues. Trimming stripped 1 base from V and 1 base from J, with 8 bases between. As processed by the authors: Amplification with reference gene primers provided the estimates of nucleated cell counts. The repertoire was sequenced with immunoSEQ multiplex PCR; TCRdb's copy has only in-frame clones and lacks some. That table is the source of V, J and clone size, and D and trimming were worked out from the DNA. Among fewer than 250,000 clones listed, 70% to 90% were seen once. The data derive from a study of blood T cell repertoires in COVID-19. Across the whole study: Spain, Italy and the United States supplied samples that represented acute and convalescent COVID-19. PBMCs, B-cell-depleted T cells, or T cells were the source of the cDNA or gDNA that made up the material.

What was sequenced was peripheral blood. This chain connects TRBV3-1 (or the pseudogene TRBV3-2) to TRBJ2-1; D might be TRBD2 (5 bases). This clonotype was sampled from a man younger than 40 with acute or convalescent COVID-19. CDR3 protein: CASSQGTGSYNEQFF. The CDR3 DNA sequence: TGTGCCAGCAGCCAAGGTACGGGGTCCTACAATGAGCAGTTCTTC.